Sequencing of this T cell receptor (beta chain) was carried out in a study of molecular identifiers for immune sequencing clone quantification. Regarding the study as a whole: Among 950,000 to 1,000,000 naive cells, as was reported, spiked Jurkat TCR RNA from one cell was detectable.

The germline V gene encodes CDR1 MNHEY and CDR2 SMNVEV (reference sequence). There are 13 residues in the CDR3. V dropped 4 bases and J dropped 3; count of bases not matched to a gene: 2. Previously described methods with listed TCR primers produced the bulk TCR libraries. TCRdb processed the PCR reads anew with MiXCR; each CDR3 protein has one entry. The sample lists some 59,000 distinct CDR3 sequences, under 30% occurring once. As concerns this clonotype: Its antigen remains unknown.

This TCR was sampled from a human donor in good health. Some libraries in this study had Jurkat cell RNA spiked in. The specimen sequenced was naive CD8+ T cells from blood, with Jurkat cell RNA spiked in. Subset reported: FACS-sorted CD8+CD4-CCR7+CD45RA+ naive T cells. The chain has TRBV27 and TRBJ2-7, with 8 bases identical to TRBD1. The CDR3: CASSWTGNYEQYF. The CDR3 bases are TGTGCCAGCAGTTGGACAGGGAACTACGAGCAGTACTTC.